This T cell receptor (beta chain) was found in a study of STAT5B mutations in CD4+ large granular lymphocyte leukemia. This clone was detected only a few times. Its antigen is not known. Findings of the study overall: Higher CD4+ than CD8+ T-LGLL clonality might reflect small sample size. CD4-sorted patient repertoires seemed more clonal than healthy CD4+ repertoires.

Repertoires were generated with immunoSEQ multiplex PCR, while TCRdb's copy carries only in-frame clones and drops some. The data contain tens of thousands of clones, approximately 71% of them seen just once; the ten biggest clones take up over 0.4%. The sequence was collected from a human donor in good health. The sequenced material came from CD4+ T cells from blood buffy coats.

DNA of the CDR3: TGTGCCAGCAGCTTGAACAGGATCGGGGAAAAACTGTTTTTT. This gives the protein CASSLNRIGEKLFF. V and J are TRBV11-2 and TRBJ1-4, with D perhaps matching TRBD1 (5 bases). The CDR3 runs to 14 residues. Germline V lookup: CDR1 SGHAT, CDR2 FQNNGV. Trimming pared 3 bases from V and 8 bases from J, leaving 13 bases between.